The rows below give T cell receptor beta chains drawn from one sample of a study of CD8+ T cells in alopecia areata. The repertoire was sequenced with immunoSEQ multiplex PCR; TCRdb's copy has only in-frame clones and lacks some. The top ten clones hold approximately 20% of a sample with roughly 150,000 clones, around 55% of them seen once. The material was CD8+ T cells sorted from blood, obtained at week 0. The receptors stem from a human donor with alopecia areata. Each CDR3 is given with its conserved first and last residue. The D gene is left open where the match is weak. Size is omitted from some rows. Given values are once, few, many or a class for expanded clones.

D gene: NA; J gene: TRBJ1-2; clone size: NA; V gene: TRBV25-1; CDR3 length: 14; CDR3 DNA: TGTGCCAGCTCCCCTGTTGGGGGGCAGATTGGCTACACCTTC; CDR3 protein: CASSPVGGQIGYTF
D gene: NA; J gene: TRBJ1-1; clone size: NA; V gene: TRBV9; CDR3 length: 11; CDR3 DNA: TGTGCCAGCAGCGGGGGGACGGAAGCTTTCTTT; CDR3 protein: CASSGGTEAFF
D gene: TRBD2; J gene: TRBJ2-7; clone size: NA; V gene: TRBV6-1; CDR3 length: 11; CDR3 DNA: TGTGCCAGCGGCGGGGGGGGTTGGCAGTACTTC; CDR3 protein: CASGGGGWQYF
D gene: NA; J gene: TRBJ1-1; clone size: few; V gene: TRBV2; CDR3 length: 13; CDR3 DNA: TGTGCCAGCAGTGACCAAGGGGCCCCTGAAGCTTTCTTT; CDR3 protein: CASSDQGAPEAFF
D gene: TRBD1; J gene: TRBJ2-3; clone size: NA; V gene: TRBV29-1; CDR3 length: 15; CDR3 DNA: TGCAGCGTTGAGGACAGGGGGTTGGGCACAGATACGCAGTATTTT; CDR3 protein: CSVEDRGLGTDTQYF
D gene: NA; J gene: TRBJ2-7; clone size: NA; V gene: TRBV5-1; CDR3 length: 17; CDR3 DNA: TGCGCCAGCAGCTTGGGGAGGGGTGGTATAGGATCCTACGAGCAGTACTTC; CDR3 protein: CASSLGRGGIGSYEQYF
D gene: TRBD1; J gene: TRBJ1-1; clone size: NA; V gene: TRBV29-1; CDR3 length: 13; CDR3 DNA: TGCAGCGTGGGACAGGGTGTTACCACTGAAGCTTTCTTT; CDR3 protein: CSVGQGVTTEAFF
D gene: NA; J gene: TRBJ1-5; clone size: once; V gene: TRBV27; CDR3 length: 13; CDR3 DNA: TGTGCCAGCAGTGCAGGAATCAGACAGCCCCAGCATTTT; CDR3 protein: CASSAGIRQPQHF
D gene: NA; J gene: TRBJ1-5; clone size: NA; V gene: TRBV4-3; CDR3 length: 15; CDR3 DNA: TGCGCCAGCAGCCAAGAACCGACACGCTACGAGCCCCAGCATTTT; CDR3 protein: CASSQEPTRYEPQHF
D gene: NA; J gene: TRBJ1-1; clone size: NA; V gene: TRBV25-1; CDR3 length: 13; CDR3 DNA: TGTGCCAGCAGTGAGGGCAGGCACACTGAAGCTTTCTTT; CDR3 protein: CASSEGRHTEAFF
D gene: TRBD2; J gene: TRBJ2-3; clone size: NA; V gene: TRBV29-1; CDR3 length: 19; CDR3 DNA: TGCAGCGTTCTTAACAAGCTAGCGGGGGGGTTTTTCGGCACAGATACGCAGTATTTT; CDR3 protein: CSVLNKLAGGFFGTDTQYF
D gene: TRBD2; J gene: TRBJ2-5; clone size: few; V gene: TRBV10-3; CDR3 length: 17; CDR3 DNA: TGTGCCAGCAGTTACGGACTAGCGGGGGGATCTCAAGAGACCCAGTACTTC; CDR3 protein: CASSYGLAGGSQETQYF
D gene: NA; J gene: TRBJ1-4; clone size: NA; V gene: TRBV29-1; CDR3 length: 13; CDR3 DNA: TGCAGCGTTGTGGGGGGGCAGACGGGAAAACTGTTTTTT; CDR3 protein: CSVVGGQTGKLFF
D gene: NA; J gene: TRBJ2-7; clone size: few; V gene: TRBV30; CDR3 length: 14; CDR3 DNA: TGTGCCTGGAACAACGGGGCAGGAACCTACGAGCAGTACTTC; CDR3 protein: CAWNNGAGTYEQYF
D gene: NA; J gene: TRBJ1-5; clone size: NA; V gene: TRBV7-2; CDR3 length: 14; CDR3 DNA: TGTGCCAGCAGCTCCCGACAGACCAATCAGCCCCAGCATTTT; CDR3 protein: CASSSRQTNQPQHF
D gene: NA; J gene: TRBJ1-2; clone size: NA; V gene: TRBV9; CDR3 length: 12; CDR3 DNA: TGTGCCAGCAGTCCGGGGGCCTATGGCTACACCTTC; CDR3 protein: CASSPGAYGYTF
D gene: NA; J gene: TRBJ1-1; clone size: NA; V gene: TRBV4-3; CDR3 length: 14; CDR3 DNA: TGCGCCAGCAGCCAAGACGGGACGGCCACTGAAGCTTTCTTT; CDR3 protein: CASSQDGTATEAFF
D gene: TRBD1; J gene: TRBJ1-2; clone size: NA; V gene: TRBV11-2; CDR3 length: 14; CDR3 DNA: TGTGCCAGCAGCTTAGTCGGGACAGACTATGGCTACACCTTC; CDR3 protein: CASSLVGTDYGYTF
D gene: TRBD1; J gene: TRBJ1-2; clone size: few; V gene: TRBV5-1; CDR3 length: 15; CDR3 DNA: TGCGCCAGCAGCTTAACAGGGGGCACCCTCTATGGCTACACCTTC; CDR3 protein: CASSLTGGTLYGYTF
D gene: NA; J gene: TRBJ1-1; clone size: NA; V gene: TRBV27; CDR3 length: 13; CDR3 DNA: TGTGCCAGCAGTTTATCGGGGTGGACTGAAGCTTTCTTT; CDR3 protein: CASSLSGWTEAFF
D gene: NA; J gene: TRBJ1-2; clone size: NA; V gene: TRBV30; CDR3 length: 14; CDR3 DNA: TGTGCCTGGAGGCGCGAGGGCGGAGGATATGGCTACACCTTC; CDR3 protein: CAWRREGGGYGYTF
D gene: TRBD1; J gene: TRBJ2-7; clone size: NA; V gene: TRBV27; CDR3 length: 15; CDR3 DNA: TGTGCCAGCAGTCCCACCGGGACAGGGTTTGACGAGCAGTACTTC; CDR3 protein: CASSPTGTGFDEQYF
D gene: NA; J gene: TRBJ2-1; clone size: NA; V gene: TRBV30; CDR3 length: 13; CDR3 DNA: TGTGCCTGGAGTACGGACAGCTACAATGAGCAGTTCTTC; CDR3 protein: CAWSTDSYNEQFF
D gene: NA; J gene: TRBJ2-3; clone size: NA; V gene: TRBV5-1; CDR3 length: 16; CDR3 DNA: TGCGCCAGCAGCTTCCCGGGTCGCGGGGACACAGATACGCAGTATTTT; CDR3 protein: CASSFPGRGDTDTQYF
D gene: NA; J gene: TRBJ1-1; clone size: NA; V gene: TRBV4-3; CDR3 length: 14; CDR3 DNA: TGCGCCAGCAGCCAAGTGGAGGGGAACGCTGAAGCTTTCTTT; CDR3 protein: CASSQVEGNAEAFF
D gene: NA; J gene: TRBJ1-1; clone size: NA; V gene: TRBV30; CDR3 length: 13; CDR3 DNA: TGTGCCTGGAGTGTACTGGGAGACACTGAAGCTTTCTTT; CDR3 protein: CAWSVLGDTEAFF
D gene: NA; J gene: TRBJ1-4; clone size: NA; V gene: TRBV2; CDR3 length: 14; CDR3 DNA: TGTGCCAGCAGCGGAGAGGTGGGAGTTGAAAAACTGTTTTTT; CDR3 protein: CASSGEVGVEKLFF
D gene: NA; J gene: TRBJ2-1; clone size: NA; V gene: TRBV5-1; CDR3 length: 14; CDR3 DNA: TGCGCCAGCAGCTTGACTAAAGGGACTGATGAGCAGTTCTTC; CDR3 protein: CASSLTKGTDEQFF
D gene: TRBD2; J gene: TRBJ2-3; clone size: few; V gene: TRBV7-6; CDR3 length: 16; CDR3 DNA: TGTGCCAGCAGCCTTCCGAAGCGGGGGGGCTCAGATACGCAGTATTTT; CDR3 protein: CASSLPKRGGSDTQYF
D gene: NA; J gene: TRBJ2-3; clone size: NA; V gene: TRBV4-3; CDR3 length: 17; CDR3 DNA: TGCGCCAGCAGCCAAGAAAGCCAGAGGGTCCAGGAAGATACGCAGTATTTT; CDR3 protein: CASSQESQRVQEDTQYF
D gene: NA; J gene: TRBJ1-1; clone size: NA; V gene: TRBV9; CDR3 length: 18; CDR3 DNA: TGTGCCAGCAGCGGAAGCACCGTCCAGGGACCGCTAAACACTGAAGCTTTCTTT; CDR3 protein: CASSGSTVQGPLNTEAFF
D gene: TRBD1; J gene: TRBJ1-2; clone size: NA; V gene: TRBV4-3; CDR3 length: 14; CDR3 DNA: TGCGCCAGCAGCCGGGACAGGGGAGGGATTGGCTACACCTTC; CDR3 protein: CASSRDRGGIGYTF
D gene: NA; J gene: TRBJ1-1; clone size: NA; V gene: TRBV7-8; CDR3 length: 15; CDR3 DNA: TGTGCCAGCAGTCCCAATAACAGGGAGAACACTGAAGCTTTCTTT; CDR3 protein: CASSPNNRENTEAFF
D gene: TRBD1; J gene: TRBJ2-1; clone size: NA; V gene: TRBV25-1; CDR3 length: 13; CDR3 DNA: TGTGCCAGCAGTGTCGGGACAGGGGATGAGCAGTTCTTC; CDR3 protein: CASSVGTGDEQFF
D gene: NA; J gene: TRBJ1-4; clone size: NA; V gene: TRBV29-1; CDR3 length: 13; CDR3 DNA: TGCAGCGTTGAGTCCGGCGGTAATGAAAAACTGTTTTTT; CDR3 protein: CSVESGGNEKLFF
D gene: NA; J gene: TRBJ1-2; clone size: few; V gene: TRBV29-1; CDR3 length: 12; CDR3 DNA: TGCAGCGTAAGCCACAGGGATAGTGGCTACACCTTC; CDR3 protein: CSVSHRDSGYTF
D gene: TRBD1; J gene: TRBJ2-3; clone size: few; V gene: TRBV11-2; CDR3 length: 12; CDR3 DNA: TGTGCCAGCAGCCACAGGGGAGATACGCAGTATTTT; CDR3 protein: CASSHRGDTQYF
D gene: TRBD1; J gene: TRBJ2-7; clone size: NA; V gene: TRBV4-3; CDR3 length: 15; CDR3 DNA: TGCGCCAGCAGCCAAGACGGGACAGGGTACGACGAGCAGTACTTC; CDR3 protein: CASSQDGTGYDEQYF
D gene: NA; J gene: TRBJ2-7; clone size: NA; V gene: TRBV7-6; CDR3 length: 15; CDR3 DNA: TGTGCCAGCAGCTTGGTCGGGGGACCTTCTGGGGAGCAGTACTTC; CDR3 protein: CASSLVGGPSGEQYF
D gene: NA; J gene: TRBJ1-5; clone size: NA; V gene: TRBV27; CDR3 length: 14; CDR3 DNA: TGTGCCAGCAGTTTAGAGTCGGGCAATCAGCCCCAGCATTTT; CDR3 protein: CASSLESGNQPQHF
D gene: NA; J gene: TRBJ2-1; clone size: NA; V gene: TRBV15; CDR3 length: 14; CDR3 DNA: TGTGCCACCAGCAGAGTTTCTATCTACAATGAGCAGTTCTTC; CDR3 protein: CATSRVSIYNEQFF
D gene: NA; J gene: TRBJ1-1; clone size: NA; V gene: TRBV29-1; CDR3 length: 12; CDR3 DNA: TGCAGCGTTGACAGGGGGAACACTGAAGCTTTCTTT; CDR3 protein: CSVDRGNTEAFF
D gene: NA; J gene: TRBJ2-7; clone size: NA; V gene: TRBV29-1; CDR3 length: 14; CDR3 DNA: TGCAGCGTTGAGGGTGATGATTACTCCTACGAGCAGTACTTC; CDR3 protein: CSVEGDDYSYEQYF
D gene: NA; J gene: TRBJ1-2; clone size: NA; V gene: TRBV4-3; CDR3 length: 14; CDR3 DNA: TGCGCCAGCAGCCAAGATGCAGGACCCGATGGCTACACCTTC; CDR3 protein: CASSQDAGPDGYTF
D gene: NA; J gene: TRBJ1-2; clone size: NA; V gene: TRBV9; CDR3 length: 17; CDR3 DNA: TGTGCCAGCAGCGTAGGCCTTCAGGACAGACGGAACTATGGCTACACCTTC; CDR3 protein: CASSVGLQDRRNYGYTF
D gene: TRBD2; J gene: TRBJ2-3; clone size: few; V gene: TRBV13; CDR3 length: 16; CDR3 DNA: TGTGCCAGCAGCTTAGGGGCTAGCGGAGGGAATGATACGCAGTATTTT; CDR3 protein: CASSLGASGGNDTQYF
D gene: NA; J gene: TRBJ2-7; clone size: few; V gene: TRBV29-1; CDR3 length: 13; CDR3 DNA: TGCAGCGTCACCGGGACGGAGTCCTACGAGCAGTACTTC; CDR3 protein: CSVTGTESYEQYF
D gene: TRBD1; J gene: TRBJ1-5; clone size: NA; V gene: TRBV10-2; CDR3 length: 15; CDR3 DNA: TGCGCCAGCAGTACAGGGGGCATGTGGGATCAGCCCCAGCATTTT; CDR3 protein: CASSTGGMWDQPQHF